This is a list of T cell receptor beta chains from one sample in a study of cytomegalovirus exposure and HLA in healthy donors. TCRdb's table, derived via immunoSEQ multiplex PCR, lists solely in-frame clones and lacks some. The profile shows roughly 100,000 clones, more than 60% of them singletons. Specimen: PBMCs. These receptors originate from a man between 35 and 55 years old in good health and CMV-seronegative. Each CDR3 is given with its conserved first and last residue. Fields, in order: CDR3 length, clone size, V gene, D gene, J gene, CDR3 protein, CDR3 DNA. The D gene is left open where the match is weak. Rows give clone size only sometimes, using once, few, many, or a class for an expanded clone.

len: 15
abundance: NA
v_gene: TRBV7-6
d_gene: NA
j_gene: TRBJ1-4
CDR3aa: CASSLETFTNEKLFF
CDR3nt: TGTGCCAGCAGCTTAGAGACATTCACTAATGAAAAACTGTTTTTT

len: 13
abundance: NA
v_gene: TRBV4-2
d_gene: TRBD2
j_gene: TRBJ2-3
CDR3aa: CASSQEGRETQYF
CDR3nt: TGTGCCAGCAGCCAAGAAGGGCGGGAGACGCAGTATTTT

len: 13
abundance: NA
v_gene: TRBV6-4
d_gene: NA
j_gene: TRBJ2-5
CDR3aa: CASSDQTGGTQYF
CDR3nt: TGTGCCAGCAGTGACCAGACCGGCGGGACCCAGTACTTC

len: 15
abundance: NA
v_gene: TRBV27
d_gene: NA
j_gene: TRBJ2-2
CDR3aa: CASSGDSGNTGELFF
CDR3nt: TGTGCCAGCAGTGGGGATAGCGGTAACACCGGGGAGCTGTTTTTT

len: 14
abundance: NA
v_gene: TRBV5-1
d_gene: NA
j_gene: TRBJ1-5
CDR3aa: CASSLLGGNQPQHF
CDR3nt: TGCGCCAGCAGCTTGCTGGGGGGGAATCAGCCCCAGCATTTT

len: 15
abundance: NA
v_gene: TRBV6-1
d_gene: NA
j_gene: TRBJ1-5
CDR3aa: CASSFTGYSNQPQHF
CDR3nt: TGTGCCAGCAGTTTTACCGGTTATAGCAATCAGCCCCAGCATTTT

len: 14
abundance: NA
v_gene: TRBV5-4
d_gene: TRBD1
j_gene: TRBJ1-1
CDR3aa: CASSQDRGVRGAFF
CDR3nt: TGTGCCAGCAGCCAGGACAGGGGAGTACGCGGAGCTTTCTTT

len: 15
abundance: NA
v_gene: TRBV9
d_gene: TRBD1
j_gene: TRBJ2-6
CDR3aa: CASETGHSGANVLTF
CDR3nt: TGTGCCAGCGAGACAGGGCACTCTGGGGCCAACGTCCTGACTTTC

len: 13
abundance: few
v_gene: TRBV6-1
d_gene: NA
j_gene: TRBJ1-6
CDR3aa: CASSEHGDSPLHF
CDR3nt: TGTGCCAGCAGTGAACACGGGGATTCACCCCTCCACTTT

len: 15
abundance: NA
v_gene: TRBV6-5
d_gene: TRBD2
j_gene: TRBJ2-1
CDR3aa: CASRQRGAGKVEQFF
CDR3nt: TGTGCCAGCAGGCAGCGGGGGGCGGGGAAGGTTGAGCAGTTCTTC

len: 13
abundance: NA
v_gene: TRBV6-1
d_gene: NA
j_gene: TRBJ2-1
CDR3aa: CASSVQGWYEQFF
CDR3nt: TGTGCCAGCAGTGTACAGGGATGGTATGAGCAGTTCTTC

len: 12
abundance: few
v_gene: TRBV5-6
d_gene: NA
j_gene: TRBJ1-2
CDR3aa: CASSLFDLSYTF
CDR3nt: TGTGCCAGCAGCCTATTCGATCTTAGCTACACCTTC

len: 14
abundance: NA
v_gene: TRBV6-5
d_gene: TRBD2
j_gene: TRBJ2-7
CDR3aa: CASSKTSGGYEQYF
CDR3nt: TGTGCCAGCAGTAAGACTAGCGGGGGATACGAGCAGTACTTC

len: 14
abundance: once
v_gene: TRBV6-1
d_gene: NA
j_gene: TRBJ2-7
CDR3aa: CASPGPTEPYEQYF
CDR3nt: TGTGCCAGCCCCGGTCCGACAGAGCCCTACGAGCAGTACTTC

len: 15
abundance: NA
v_gene: TRBV18
d_gene: NA
j_gene: TRBJ2-2
CDR3aa: CASSLHPSDTGELFF
CDR3nt: TGTGCCAGCTCACTCCACCCGTCAGACACCGGGGAGCTGTTTTTT

len: 14
abundance: NA
v_gene: TRBV5-6
d_gene: NA
j_gene: TRBJ1-2
CDR3aa: CASSLNRVNYGYTF
CDR3nt: TGTGCCAGCAGCTTAAACAGGGTAAACTATGGCTACACCTTC

len: 16
abundance: NA
v_gene: TRBV5-6
d_gene: NA
j_gene: TRBJ1-5
CDR3aa: CASSLLRAGSNQPQHF
CDR3nt: TGTGCCAGCAGCTTGTTACGAGCCGGTAGCAATCAGCCCCAGCATTTT

len: 14
abundance: NA
v_gene: TRBV2
d_gene: NA
j_gene: TRBJ1-1
CDR3aa: CASSRPTARPEAFF
CDR3nt: TGTGCCAGCAGCCGACCGACAGCTCGCCCTGAAGCTTTCTTT

len: 13
abundance: NA
v_gene: TRBV29-1
d_gene: NA
j_gene: TRBJ2-5
CDR3aa: CSVASDGQETQYF
CDR3nt: TGCAGCGTTGCTAGTGATGGTCAAGAGACCCAGTACTTC

len: 15
abundance: NA
v_gene: TRBV11-2
d_gene: TRBD1
j_gene: TRBJ2-2
CDR3aa: CASQPREGAPGELFF
CDR3nt: TGTGCCAGCCAACCCCGAGAGGGGGCGCCCGGGGAGCTGTTTTTT

len: 12
abundance: NA
v_gene: TRBV6-5
d_gene: NA
j_gene: TRBJ1-5
CDR3aa: CASGRGAQPQHF
CDR3nt: TGTGCCAGCGGTCGGGGGGCTCAGCCCCAGCATTTT

len: 16
abundance: NA
v_gene: TRBV7-9
d_gene: NA
j_gene: TRBJ2-6
CDR3aa: CASSLAGGSGANVLTF
CDR3nt: TGTGCCAGCAGCTTAGCCGGGGGCTCTGGGGCCAACGTCCTGACTTTC

len: 14
abundance: NA
v_gene: TRBV19
d_gene: NA
j_gene: TRBJ1-1
CDR3aa: CASSIGGRASEAFF
CDR3nt: TGTGCCAGTAGTATAGGCGGCAGGGCCTCTGAAGCTTTCTTT

len: 14
abundance: once
v_gene: TRBV7-9
d_gene: NA
j_gene: TRBJ1-6
CDR3aa: CASSLGGLSSPLHF
CDR3nt: TGTGCCAGCAGCTTAGGAGGGCTGAGTTCACCCCTCCACTTT

len: 13
abundance: NA
v_gene: TRBV7-9
d_gene: TRBD1
j_gene: TRBJ2-7
CDR3aa: CASTAGGNYEQYF
CDR3nt: TGTGCCAGCACCGCAGGGGGAAATTACGAGCAGTACTTC

len: 14
abundance: NA
v_gene: TRBV13
d_gene: TRBD1
j_gene: TRBJ2-7
CDR3aa: CASSSTGGRYEQYF
CDR3nt: TGTGCCAGCAGCTCGACAGGGGGCAGATACGAGCAGTACTTC